This is a list of T cell receptor beta chains from one sample in a study of CD8+CD57+ T cells in acquired aplastic anemia. TCRdb re-derived calls from the reads in MiXCR, one entry per CDR3 protein. The repertoire holds some 170,000 distinct CDR3 sequences, with roughly 48% as singletons. Sequenced material: sorted CD4+, CD8+, or CD8+CD57+ T cells (not recorded which) from PBMCs. These receptors were collected from a human donor in good health. Both conserved end residues are part of each CDR3. Fields, in order: clone size, D gene, J gene, V gene, CDR3 DNA, CDR3 protein. A D gene is named only where the DNA matches it firmly. The size entry is marked missing in some rows and otherwise reads once, few, many or a size class.

>many|TRBD1|TRBJ1-5|TRBV19
TGTGCCAGTAGTACTGGGACAGGGGGCGCCGGTCAGCCCCAGCATTTT
CASSTGTGGAGQPQHF
>.|TRBD2|TRBJ2-3|TRBV5-1
TGCGCCAGCAGCACTCGTCCCGGGACTAGCGCGACGCAGTATTTT
CASSTRPGTSATQYF
>.|.|TRBJ2-1|TRBV7-2
TGTGCCAGCGGTCCCCCGTACAATGAGCAGTTCTTC
CASGPPYNEQFF
>few|TRBD1|TRBJ1-1|TRBV6-1
TGTGCCAGCAGTGGGAGGCAGGGGGCCGCGGGGTACACTGAAGCTTTCTTT
CASSGRQGAAGYTEAFF
>few|.|TRBJ1-6|TRBV2
TGTGCCAGCAGACAGGACAGCCAAAATTCACCCCTCCACTTT
CASRQDSQNSPLHF
>few|.|TRBJ1-1|TRBV28
TGTGCCAGCAGTTTACCGGGGGCTTGGACTGAAGCTTTCTTT
CASSLPGAWTEAFF
>many|.|TRBJ2-3|TRBV10-3
TGTGCCATCAGGATGGGGAGTGAAACGCAGTATTTT
CAIRMGSETQYF
>many|TRBD2|TRBJ2-1|TRBV7-9
TGTGCCAGCAGCTTAGCCCCGGGACTAGCGGATGAGCAGTTCTTC
CASSLAPGLADEQFF
>many|.|TRBJ2-1|TRBV19
TGTGCCAGTAGTATAGGGCGGCGGCGCTCCTACAATGAGCAGTTCTTC
CASSIGRRRSYNEQFF
>many|.|TRBJ1-4|TRBV20-1
TGCAGTGCTAGACCCCTCTCCGGGGTGAACTATGAAAAACTGTTTTTT
CSARPLSGVNYEKLFF
>many|TRBD2|TRBJ2-2|TRBV7-7
TGTGCTAGCAGCTTAGCCCGGCTAGCGGGAGGGACACCGAACACCGGGGAGCTGTTTTTT
CASSLARLAGGTPNTGELFF